Included here is one T cell receptor (beta chain) sequence, with context. Its antigen is not identified. PCR involved 60 Vbeta and 13 Jbeta primers. The data were produced by immunoSEQ multiplex PCR, yet TCRdb's version contains in-frame clones alone and is incomplete. The data contain about 180,000 clones, under 80% of them singletons. This specimen belongs to a study of cytomegalovirus exposure and HLA in healthy donors. General observations from the study: With high specificity and sensitivity, the classifier reportedly diagnosed cytomegalovirus status.

Per the germline V gene, CDR1 is MNHEY and CDR2 is SVGAGI. Losses at the gene ends were 2 bases for V and 7 bases for J; bases not matched to a gene: 10. The length of the CDR3 is 16 residues. The receptor comes from a woman aged 30 to 39 in good health and CMV-seropositive. The chain carries TRBV6-5 and TRBJ2-1, with 8 bases that match TRBD2. Specimen: PBMCs. DNA of the CDR3: TGTGCCAGCAGTTACGGGTTCGAGCGGGGGCTAAATGAGCAGTTCTTC. Its translation is CASSYGFERGLNEQFF.